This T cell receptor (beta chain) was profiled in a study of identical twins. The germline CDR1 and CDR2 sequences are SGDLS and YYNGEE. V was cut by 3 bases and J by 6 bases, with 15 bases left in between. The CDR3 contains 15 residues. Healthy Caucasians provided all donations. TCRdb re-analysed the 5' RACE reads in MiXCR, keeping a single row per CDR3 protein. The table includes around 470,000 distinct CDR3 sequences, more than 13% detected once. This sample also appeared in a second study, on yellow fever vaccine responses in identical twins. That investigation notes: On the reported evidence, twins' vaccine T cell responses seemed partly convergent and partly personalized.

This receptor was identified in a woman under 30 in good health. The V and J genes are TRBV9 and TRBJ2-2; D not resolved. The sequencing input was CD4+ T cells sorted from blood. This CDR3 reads CASSGILQRSGELFF. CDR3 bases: TGTGCCAGCAGCGGAATCCTACAGAGGTCCGGGGAGCTGTTTTTT.